These 13 T cell receptor beta chains share one sample of origin, sequenced in a study of blood T cell repertoires in COVID-19. Using immunoSEQ multiplex PCR, the repertoire was profiled, and TCRdb retains in-frame clones only, with some absent. The sample contains about 52,000 clones, over 85% of which appear only once. Sample: peripheral blood. These receptors were obtained from a man older than 75 with active or convalescent COVID-19.

The V call is TRBV18, the J call TRBJ1-3; 12 nucleotides agree with TRBD1. Looked up from germline, CDR1 is KGHSH and CDR2 is LQKENI. The CDR3 has 17 amino acids. The trim removed 3 bases at V and 2 bases at J, leaving 5 bases unmatched. CDR3 loop: CASSPTGQGATGNTIYF. In DNA, the CDR3 is TGTGCCAGCTCACCTACGGGACAGGGGGCAACTGGAAACACCATATATTTT.

J is TRBJ2-7 and V is TRBV5-1, with D possibly being TRBD1 (6 bases). Germline CDR1 is SGHRS and CDR2 is YFSETQ. V lost 0 bases, J lost 0 bases, and 16 bases lay in between. The CDR3 has 17 residues. DNA of the CDR3: TGCGCCAGCAGCTTGGCCGGGACACTACAGTTCTCCTACGAGCAGTACTTC. It codes for CASSLAGTLQFSYEQYF.

This clone was counted between two and nine times. The chain recombines TRBV7-8 with TRBJ2-7; 7 positions match TRBD1. The CDR3 covers 16 residues. Trimming removed 3 bases from V and 3 bases from J; junction bases left unmatched: 11. CDR1 and CDR2 (germline): SGHVS, FQNEAQ. The CDR3 DNA is TGTGCCAGCAGCTTTCCCCGGGGACAGTCTAACTACGAGCAGTACTTC. It encodes CASSFPRGQSNYEQYF.

V usage is TRBV27 and J usage is TRBJ1-2; weak D call: TRBD1 (6 bases). The CDR3 is 14 amino acids. Germline V gives CDR1 MNHEY, CDR2 SMNVEV (reference sequence). Trimming cost V 3 bases and J 7 bases, with 15 bases left between them. CDR3 sequence (DNA): TGTGCCAGCAGTTTCGGCGCAGGGGCCGGTGGCTACACCTTC. It codes for CASSFGAGAGGYTF.

V gene TRBV6-2 or TRBV6-3 combines with J gene TRBJ1-1; possibly TRBD1 for D (5 bases). V was trimmed by 4 bases and J by 4 bases, leaving 16 bases between them. This CDR3 has 15 residues. CDR1 is MNHEY, CDR2 SVGEGT, per germline. This chain's CDR3 is CASSSPVRDRTEAFF. CDR3 in DNA: TGTGCCAGCAGTTCCCCCGTCAGGGATCGCACTGAAGCTTTCTTT.

The rearrangement links TRBV28 to TRBJ2-7; the match to TRBD1 covers 11 bases. Looked up from germline, CDR1 is MDHEN and CDR2 is SYDVKM. The trim removed 2 bases at V and 0 bases at J, leaving 3 bases unmatched. The CDR3 extends over 16 amino acids. The CDR3 is CASSLRTGGLSYEQYF. In DNA form, the CDR3 reads TGTGCCAGCAGTTTACGGACAGGGGGCCTCTCCTACGAGCAGTACTTC.

The gene calls are TRBV6-5 and TRBJ1-4; D is perhaps TRBD1 (5 bases). CDR3 length: 15 amino acids. Germline-derived CDR1 and CDR2 are MNHEY and SVGAGI. V lost 0 bases and J lost 5, with 10 bases in between. CDR3 region: CASSYSTEYNEKLFF. Written as DNA, the CDR3 is TGTGCCAGCAGTTACTCGACAGAGTACAATGAAAAACTGTTTTTT.

V usage is TRBV7-5 and J usage is TRBJ1-4; the table's D gene call, TRBD1, was not cross checked with the DNA. TRBV7-5 represents a pseudogene. CDR3 length: 14 amino acids. DNA of the CDR3: TGTGTCAGAAGCTTACGTCCCCAGGATGAAAAACTGTTTTTT. Protein product: CVRSLRPQDEKLFF.

The chain combines TRBV19 with TRBJ2-6; perhaps TRBD1 as D (6 bases). This CDR3 spans 17 amino acids. The ends were cut back, 1 base at V and 2 bases at J, with 12 bases in the middle. Germline V lookup: CDR1 LNHDA, CDR2 SQIVND (reference sequence). The CDR3 coding sequence is TGTGCCAGTAGTATAGTCGTGGGGGCCCCTGGGGCCAACGTCCTGACTTTC. Its protein is CASSIVVGAPGANVLTF.

The V call is TRBV4-2, the J call TRBJ1-4; TRBD1 aligns across 8 bases. Germline V gene data show CDR1 as LGHNA and CDR2 as YNFKEQ. With V trimmed by 2 bases and J by 3 bases, 5 bases remained unmatched. The CDR3 contains 16 residues. The chain's CDR3 is CASSQPQGASNEKLFF. CDR3 nucleotide sequence: TGTGCCAGCAGCCAACCCCAGGGGGCGTCTAATGAAAAACTGTTTTTT.

The chain has TRBV6-4 and TRBJ1-6, with 8 bases matching TRBD1. This CDR3 is built from 12 residues. Losses at the gene ends were 9 bases for V and 10 bases for J; bases not matched to a gene: 5. Germline V gene data show CDR1 as MRHNA and CDR2 as SNTAGT. This chain's CDR3 is CARWTGRSPLHF. Here the CDR3 DNA reads TGTGCCAGGTGGACAGGGCGCTCACCCCTCCACTTT.

CDR3 sequence: CASSQDLTGYLYNSPLHF. CDR3 in DNA: TGCGCCAGCAGCCAAGATCTGACAGGGTATTTGTATAATTCACCCCTCCACTTT. This rearrangement joins TRBV4-3 to TRBJ1-6; 7 bases fit TRBD1. The CDR3 consists of 18 residues. Trimming at V came to 0 bases and at J to 4 bases, leaving 9 bases not matched to a gene. The germline CDR1 and CDR2 sequences are LGHNA and YSLEER.

V is TRBV7-2 and J is TRBJ1-2; D not resolved. Germline assignment: CDR1 SGHTA and CDR2 FQGNSA. This CDR3 has 13 residues. Trimming shortened V by 2 bases and J by 7 bases, and 11 bases separated the two germline ends. CDR3 sequence: CASSLSSLGGYTF. The CDR3 DNA follows: TGTGCCAGCAGCTTATCCTCCCTAGGTGGCTACACCTTC.